This T cell receptor (beta chain) is from a study of tumor and adjacent non-tumor tissue in lung cancer. The wider study: Each sample yielded about 4.17 million productive TCRbeta reads on average.

Germline assignment: CDR1 SGHNT and CDR2 YENEEA. This CDR3 region has 20 residues. Deletions cut 5 bases from V and 7 bases from J, with 30 bases between. This sample's RNA came from whole unsorted tissue. A modified ARM-PCR protocol with three rounds of nested PCR amplified TCRbeta. TCRdb used MiXCR to reprocess the multiplex PCR reads, holding one entry per CDR3 protein. The sample yields 120,000 to 150,000 distinct CDR3 sequences, around 60% seen once. The specimen sequenced was lung tumor tissue. This clonotype was obtained from a man between 60 and 75 years old with small cell lung cancer. The V call is TRBV11-3, the J call TRBJ1-6, with D tentatively TRBD1 (6 bases). CDR3 loop: CASSQHRDKVSTRANSPLHF. The CDR3 region has the DNA TGTGCCAGCAGCCAACACCGGGACAAGGTCTCCACTCGAGCAAATTCACCCCTCCACTTT.